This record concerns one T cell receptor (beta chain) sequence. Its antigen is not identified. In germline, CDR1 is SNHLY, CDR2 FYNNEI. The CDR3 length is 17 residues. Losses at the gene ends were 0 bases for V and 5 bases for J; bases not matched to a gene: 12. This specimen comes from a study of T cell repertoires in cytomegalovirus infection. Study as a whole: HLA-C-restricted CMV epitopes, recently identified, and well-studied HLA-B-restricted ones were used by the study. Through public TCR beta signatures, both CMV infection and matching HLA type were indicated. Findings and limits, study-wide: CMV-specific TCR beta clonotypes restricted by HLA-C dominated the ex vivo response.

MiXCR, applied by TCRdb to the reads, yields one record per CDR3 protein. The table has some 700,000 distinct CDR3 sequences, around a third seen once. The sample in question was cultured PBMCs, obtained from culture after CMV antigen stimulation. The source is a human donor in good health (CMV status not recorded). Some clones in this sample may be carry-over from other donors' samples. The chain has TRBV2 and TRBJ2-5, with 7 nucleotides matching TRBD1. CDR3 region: CASSEALLGRGRETQYF. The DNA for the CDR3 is TGTGCCAGCAGTGAAGCGCTTTTAGGAAGGGGGCGCGAGACCCAGTACTTC.